These T cell receptor beta chains were read from a single sample in a study of cytomegalovirus exposure and HLA in healthy donors. Some clones are missing from TCRdb's copy, which holds only in-frame ones; the method was immunoSEQ multiplex PCR. Here the sample spans 160,000 or so clones, around 75% being singletons. Sequencing was performed on PBMCs. The receptors derive from a female donor in good health and CMV-seronegative. Both conserved end residues are part of each CDR3. A D gene is named only where the DNA matches it firmly. Clone size is given for some rows only: seen once, a few or many times, or a class if the clone is expanded.

TRBJ2-5,once,TRBV29-1,-,TGCAGCGTTGATGATAGCCGGGAGACCCAGTACTTC,CSVDDSRETQYF
TRBJ2-7,-,TRBV6-4,-,TGTGCCAGGTCGCGGCCGTACGAGCAGTACTTC,CARSRPYEQYF
TRBJ1-2,-,TRBV7-9,TRBD1,TGTGCCAGCAGCTCTGGACAGGGGAACTATGGCTACACCTTC,CASSSGQGNYGYTF
TRBJ1-5,-,TRBV2,-,TGTGCCAGCAGTCTACAGTTTAATCAGCCCCAGCATTTT,CASSLQFNQPQHF
TRBJ2-3,-,TRBV7-6,-,TGTGCCAGCAGCTTTTGGGCCAGCACAGATACGCAGTATTTT,CASSFWASTDTQYF
TRBJ2-2,-,TRBV5-5,TRBD2,TGTGCCAGCAGCGCCATCGCTAGCGGGGTTACCGGGGAGCTGTTTTTT,CASSAIASGVTGELFF
TRBJ2-5,-,TRBV7-9,-,TGTGCCAGCAGCCTGGGTGGACTATCGGAGACCCAGTACTTC,CASSLGGLSETQYF
TRBJ1-5,once,TRBV27,-,TGTGCCAGCAGGGACCGGGACACGAGTCAGCCCCAGCATTTT,CASRDRDTSQPQHF
TRBJ2-7,-,TRBV5-8,TRBD1,TGTGCCAGCAGCCTAATATACAGGGGTGGCGAGCAGTACTTC,CASSLIYRGGEQYF
TRBJ2-7,-,TRBV7-5,-,TGTGCCACCCCGGGACTTCTATACGAGCAGTACTTC,CATPGLLYEQYF
TRBJ1-6,-,TRBV7-9,-,TGTTCCAGCAGCTTAGCGGAGACAGGCTTTTCACCCCTCCACTTT,CSSSLAETGFSPLHF
TRBJ1-6,-,TRBV6-6,TRBD1,TGTGCCAGCAGTTTCCCGGGACAGGGGTCGAATTCACCCCTCCACTTT,CASSFPGQGSNSPLHF
TRBJ1-5,-,TRBV2,-,TGTGCCAGCAGTGAGAACAGGGCCAGCAATCAGCCCCAGCATTTT,CASSENRASNQPQHF
TRBJ2-3,-,TRBV27,-,TGTGCCAGCAGTCCCCGACAGGCCACGGCGCAGTATTTT,CASSPRQATAQYF
TRBJ1-4,-,TRBV12-5,TRBD1,TGTGCTAGTGGTTTGGGACAGGGACCGACTAATGAAAAACTGTTTTTT,CASGLGQGPTNEKLFF
TRBJ1-5,-,TRBV27,TRBD1,TGTGCCAGCAGTCGTCAGGGGGGAGTTAGCAATCAGCCCCAGCATTTT,CASSRQGGVSNQPQHF
TRBJ2-2,-,TRBV5-4,TRBD2,TGTGCCAGCAGACCACAGGGCCCTGGGACTAGCGGGATCGGGGAGCTGTTTTTT,CASRPQGPGTSGIGELFF
TRBJ2-5,-,TRBV2,-,TGTGCCAGCGTTGCGGGGCAAGAGACCCAGTACTTC,CASVAGQETQYF
TRBJ1-2,-,TRBV4-1,TRBD1,TGCGCCAGCAGCCAAGAAAGACAGGGCAACTATGGCTACACCTTC,CASSQERQGNYGYTF
TRBJ2-1,-,TRBV7-3,TRBD2,TGTGCCAGCAGCCCTGGGACTAGCGTGTCGAATGAGCAGTTCTTC,CASSPGTSVSNEQFF
TRBJ1-5,-,TRBV7-2,TRBD1,TGTGCCAGCAGCAAGGAGACAGGGTATCAGCCCCAGCATTTT,CASSKETGYQPQHF
TRBJ1-3,-,TRBV19,-,TGTGCCAGTAGTAAGAGATCCCGTACGGGGGGAAACACCATATATTTT,CASSKRSRTGGNTIYF
TRBJ1-2,few,TRBV7-2,-,TGTGCCAGCAGCTTAGCGACACGTTCGGGCTACACCTTC,CASSLATRSGYTF
TRBJ2-7,-,TRBV19,TRBD2,TGTGCCAGTAGTCCTAGCGGACTCTACGAGCAGTACTTC,CASSPSGLYEQYF
TRBJ2-3,few,TRBV7-8,TRBD1,TGTGCCAGCAGCTATAGGGACAGGGGGCTCTCAGATACGCAGTATTTT,CASSYRDRGLSDTQYF
TRBJ2-1,-,TRBV5-1,-,TGCGCCAGCCGCAGGGATAGCTCCTACAATGAGCAGTTCTTC,CASRRDSSYNEQFF
TRBJ2-5,few,TRBV19,TRBD2,TGTGCCAGTAAGACGACTAGCGGGGGGGCCGTGGAGACCCAGTACTTC,CASKTTSGGAVETQYF
TRBJ2-5,-,TRBV7-9,TRBD1,TGTGCCAGCAGCTTCGGGACAGGGGTCCACAGGGAGCAGTACTTC,CASSFGTGVHREQYF
TRBJ2-5,-,TRBV5-1,TRBD1,TGCGCCAGCAGCTTTACAGGGGGCGAGGAGACCCAGTACTTC,CASSFTGGEETQYF